Below, 21 T cell receptor beta chains from the same sample are listed, as sequenced in a study of metastatic and nonmetastatic thyroid tumors (dated by TCRdb to 2019 to 2021). The library was obtained by PCR. Data came from an Illumina HiSeq 4000. TCRdb reworked the public reads: Q25 trimming with fastp, MiXCR clone assembly, productive beta chains retained. The sample contains 20,000 to 25,000 clones, 10% to 15% of them found a single time. Approximately 6.2% of the sample is taken by the ten largest. None of the patients had been given any treatment before thyroid surgery. Sequencing used blood. The receptors here all came from a male donor with papillary thyroid cancer or a benign thyroid nodule (not recorded which). Some clones in this sample may be carry-over from other donors' samples.

This clone is labeled medium-sized (0.01 to 0.1%). The chain carries TRBV4-1 and TRBJ1-6, with 7 positions matching TRBD1. The junction had 4 bases not matched to a gene; V was cut back by 1 base and J by 10 bases. There are 14 residues in the CDR3. Germline V gene lookup returns CDR1 MGHRA and CDR2 YSYEKL. In DNA, the CDR3 is TGCGCCAGCAGCCAAGGACAGGGAGCCTCACCCCTCCACTTT. This sequence encodes CASSQGQGASPLHF.

A remark on this clone: The junction does not match germline at one end; this may be a read error. The chain links TRBV13 to TRBJ1-1, with D possibly TRBD1 on 6 matching bases. The CDR3 has 14 amino acids. Germline CDR1 and CDR2: PRHDT and FYEKMQ (reference sequence). The CDR3 loop reads CANSLAGVNTEAFF. CDR3 DNA: TGTGCCAACAGCTTAGCAGGGGTGAACACTGAAGCTTTCTTT. Together with reference TRBV13 and TRBJ1-1, the CDR3 gives the full variable domain: AAGVIQSPRHLIKEKRETATLKCYPIPRHDTVYWYQQGPGQDPQFLISFYEKMQSDKGSIPDRFSAQQFSDYHSELNMSSLELGDSALYFCANSLAGVNTEAFFGQGTRLTVV.

V and J are TRBV18 and TRBJ2-5; D ambiguous. Trimming shortened V by 2 bases and J by 4 bases, and 14 bases separated the two germline ends. From germline, CDR1 is KGHSH and CDR2 LQKENI. CDR3 size: 15 residues. CDR3 in DNA: TGTGCCAGCTCACCAAATCTTGACTCTGGAGAGACCCAGTACTTC. It translates to CASSPNLDSGETQYF.

This clone was seen only a few times. The rearrangement joins TRBV19 to TRBJ2-1, with D possibly TRBD1 on 5 matching bases. Trimming shortened V by 3 bases and J by 2 bases, and 8 bases separated the two germline ends. Germline V gene sequence: CDR1 LNHDA, CDR2 SQIVND (reference sequence). The CDR3 length is 14 residues. The CDR3 protein is CASSIQGTYNEQFF. CDR3 nucleotide sequence: TGTGCCAGTAGTATTCAGGGTACCTACAATGAGCAGTTCTTC.

The chain uses TRBV6-2 or TRBV6-3 and TRBJ2-7; unclear D gene. Per the germline V gene, CDR1 is MNHEY and CDR2 is SVGEGT. CDR3 length: 15 amino acids. V was cut by 1 base and J by 2 bases, with 12 bases left in between. CDR3 sequence: CASSYYVVRAYEQYF. The CDR3 nucleotides read TGTGCCAGCAGTTACTACGTTGTTCGAGCCTACGAGCAGTACTTC.

This clone is labeled medium-sized. V is TRBV6-1 and J is TRBJ2-7; possibly TRBD2 for D (5 bases). V was pared by 2 bases and J by 0 bases, with 11 bases between. CDR1 is MNHNS and CDR2 is SASEGT in the germline V gene. The length of the CDR3 is 15 residues. The CDR3, as DNA: TGTGCCAGCAGTGAACGAGCGGCCTTCTCCTACGAGCAGTACTTC. Translated: CASSERAAFSYEQYF.

The chain combines TRBV12-3 or TRBV12-4 with TRBJ2-3, with D perhaps being TRBD1 or TRBD2 (6 bases each). The V end lost 10 bases, the J end lost 6 bases, and 17 bases lay between the germline ends. CDR3 length: 13 residues. The CDR3: CATSSRGRDTQYF. CDR3 nucleotide sequence: TGTGCCACCTCGTCGAGGGGGAGGGATACGCAGTATTTT.

V usage is TRBV6-5 and J usage is TRBJ1-2, with D hard to call. Per the germline V gene, CDR1 is MNHEY and CDR2 is SVGAGI. V was clipped by 0 bases and J by 8 bases, with 19 bases between them. The CDR3 runs to 16 residues. CDR3 loop: CASSYSRNAGMGGYTF. CDR3 DNA sequence: TGTGCCAGCAGTTACTCCCGAAACGCAGGAATGGGAGGCTACACCTTC.

The table lists this clone with a few counts. This chain links TRBV6-1 with TRBJ1-6; D not certain. The germline V gene has CDR1 MNHNS and CDR2 SASEGT. The CDR3 consists of 14 residues. Trimming pared 6 bases from V and 0 bases from J, leaving 6 bases between. For the CDR3, the DNA is TGTGCCAGCAGAATCAGCTCCTATAATTCACCCCTCCACTTT. The encoded protein is CASRISSYNSPLHF.

This clone came up many times. This chain joins TRBV30 and TRBJ2-7, with D possibly TRBD1 on 6 matching bases. There are 15 residues in the CDR3. Germline V gene data show CDR1 as GTSNPN and CDR2 as SVGIG (reference sequence). The ends were cut back, 4 bases at V and 3 bases at J, with 19 bases in the middle. The chain's CDR3 is CAWNYGDTVHYEQYF. The CDR3 DNA is TGTGCCTGGAATTATGGGGACACCGTGCACTACGAGCAGTACTTC.

This clone was counted at least ten times. The gene calls are TRBV4-1 and TRBJ1-4; no clear D gene. The V and J ends lost 4 bases and 8 bases respectively, with 17 bases between them. CDR3 size: 15 residues. Germline V lookup: CDR1 MGHRA, CDR2 YSYEKL. The CDR3 spells CASSRTGGRVEKLFF. DNA for the CDR3: TGCGCCAGCAGCCGGACTGGAGGGAGGGTCGAAAAACTGTTTTTT.

In regard to this clone: The germline gene is not matched at one end of the junction; a read error may be the cause. The chain joins TRBV20-1 to TRBJ2-5; TRBD2 matches at 7 bases. Germline-derived CDR1 and CDR2 are DFQATT and SNEGSKA (reference sequence). This CDR3 comprises 14 residues. The CDR3 sequence: CSARLAGAPGTKYF. The CDR3 nucleotides are TGCAGTGCTAGATTGGCGGGAGCGCCCGGGACCAAGTACTTC.

By its share, this clone is medium-sized (0.01 to 0.1%). The chain has TRBV28 and TRBJ2-7, with 8 nucleotides matching TRBD2. Germline CDR1 is MDHEN and CDR2 is SYDVKM. V was pared by 6 bases and J by 2 bases, with 3 bases of the junction left unmatched. This CDR3 has 13 residues. CDR3 sequence: CASRTGLAYEQYF. CDR3 nucleotide sequence: TGTGCCAGCAGAACGGGACTAGCCTACGAGCAGTACTTC.

This clone appeared many times. V is TRBV6-1 and J is TRBJ1-1; D call uncertain. Germline V gene lookup returns CDR1 MNHNS and CDR2 SASEGT. The CDR3 totals 13 residues. Trimming removed 7 bases from V and 8 bases from J, with 17 bases in between. The CDR3 spells CASNQLGKAEAFF. The CDR3 DNA sequence: TGTGCCAGCAACCAACTGGGTAAGGCGGAAGCTTTCTTT.

In its sample, this clone is medium-sized. The rearrangement uses TRBV12-3 or TRBV12-4 and TRBJ1-2; D may be TRBD1 (6 bases). Trimming pared 5 bases from V and 5 bases from J, leaving 12 bases between. This CDR3 is built from 13 residues. CDR3: CASSADRIYGYTF. The CDR3 region has the DNA TGTGCCAGCAGTGCCGACAGGATTTATGGCTACACCTTC.

Remarks on this clone: A clone one base away is much larger, so this may be a read error. Other DNA sequences from this sample encode an identical CDR3 as well. The J gene is TRBJ2-1, the V gene TRBV30; 7 bases are a match to TRBD1. This CDR3 region has 14 residues. Germline CDR1 reads GTSNPN; CDR2 reads SVGIG (reference sequence). The CDR3 loop is CAWSVGGIYNEQFF. CDR3 sequence (DNA): TGCGCCTGGAGTGTAGGGGGCATCTACAATGAGCAATTCTTC.

Relative to its sample, this clone is medium-sized (0.01 to 0.1%). The chain links TRBV27 to TRBJ2-7; D is unclear. The CDR3 is 13 amino acids. CDR1 is MNHEY, CDR2 SMNVEV, per germline (reference sequence). Between the trimmed V and J ends, which lost 0 bases and 0 bases, there was a span of 3 bases. The CDR3 loop is CASSLSGSYEQYF. The CDR3 bases are TGTGCCAGCAGTTTATCAGGCTCCTACGAGCAGTACTTC.

This clone turned up a few times. The chain is built from TRBV24-1 and TRBJ2-2; D unclear. Germline CDR1 KGHDR, CDR2 SFDVKD. The CDR3 is 15 amino acids. Trimming took 5 bases from V and 0 from J, leaving 9 bases between them. This CDR3 is CATSGIGTNTGELFF. Written as DNA, the CDR3 is TGTGCCACCAGTGGGATAGGGACGAACACCGGGGAGCTGTTTTTT.

This clone was detected many times. The chain links TRBV14 to TRBJ2-2; D unresolved. The CDR3 has 13 residues. Germline CDR1 and CDR2: SGHDN and FVKESK. V lost 1 base to trimming and J lost 1 base, with 1 base between them. Here the CDR3 reads CASSQVNTGELFF. The CDR3 nucleotides are TGTGCCAGCAGCCAAGTGAACACCGGGGAGCTGTTTTTT.

This clone was counted at least ten times. The V call is TRBV3-1, the J call TRBJ1-1; 7 nucleotides align to TRBD1. V lost 5 bases, J lost 5 bases, and 8 bases stayed unmatched. Germline CDR1 is LGHDT and CDR2 is YNNKEL (reference sequence). CDR3 length: 14 amino acids. The DNA of the CDR3 is TGTGCCAGCAGCGCCTCCGGGACAGCGACTGAAGCTTTCTTT. Protein: CASSASGTATEAFF.

This clone was counted a few times. The chain employs TRBV5-1 and TRBJ2-3; tentative D call: TRBD2 (6 bases). The CDR3 consists of 14 residues. The germline V gene encodes CDR1 SGHRS and CDR2 YFSETQ. Trimming removed 4 bases from V and 3 bases from J, with 12 bases in between. The CDR3 coding sequence is TGCGCCAGCAGCCCGACTAGGCCGACAGATACGCAGTATTTT. Encoded protein: CASSPTRPTDTQYF.